What follows are 21 T cell receptor beta chains derived from one specimen sequenced in a study of blood T cell repertoires in COVID-19. TCRdb's copy holds only in-frame clones and misses some; the assay was immunoSEQ multiplex PCR. Here the sample spans about 93,000 clones, 65% to 90% being singletons. Sample: peripheral blood. The receptors derive from an elderly woman with acute or convalescent COVID-19.

V usage is TRBV5-1 and J usage is TRBJ2-2; TRBD1 matches at 7 bases. This CDR3 region has 13 residues. V shed 4 bases and J 4 bases; nucleotides not matched to a gene: 1. Per the germline V gene, CDR1 is SGHRS and CDR2 is YFSETQ. CDR3 in DNA: TGCGCCAGCAGCGGGACAGTCACCGGGGAGCTGTTTTTT. Protein sequence: CASSGTVTGELFF.

This chain joins TRBV19 and TRBJ1-2; D is possibly TRBD1 (6 bases). Germline CDR1 reads LNHDA; CDR2 reads SQIVND (reference sequence). Trimming pared 5 bases from V and 4 bases from J, leaving 17 bases between. The CDR3 sequence is 15 residues long. In nucleotides, the CDR3 is TGTGCCAGTAGTGAGTGGACAGAATCCTTCTATGGCTACACCTTC. Amino acid sequence: CASSEWTESFYGYTF.

The chain joins TRBV11-3 to TRBJ2-5; TRBD1 matches at 7 bases. The V gene's germline CDR1 is SGHNT and CDR2 YENEEA. With V trimmed by 4 bases and J by 1 base, 6 bases remained unmatched. CDR3 length equals 15 residues. CDR3 bases: TGTGCCAGCAGCTCACGGACAGGCTCCCAAGAGACCCAGTACTTC. Encoded protein: CASSSRTGSQETQYF. The variable domain in full, completed from reference TRBV11-3 and TRBJ2-5, reads EAGVVQSPRYKIIEKKQPVAFWCNPISGHNTLYWYLQNLGQGPELLIRYENEEAVDDSQLPKDRFSAERLKGVDSTLKIQPAELGDSAVYLCASSSRTGSQETQYFGPGTRLLVL.

The chain couples TRBV5-1 to TRBJ2-7; no clear D. Gene TRBJ2-4 matches the end of the DNA better, so the J call may be wrong. CDR3 length: 13 amino acids. Per the germline V gene, CDR1 is SGHRS and CDR2 is YFSETQ. As DNA, the CDR3 is TGCGCCAGCAGCTTGCTACCCATTAGCATTCAGTACTTC. Protein product: CASSLLPISIQYF.

The CDR3 region has the DNA TGTGCCAGCAGTTTAAGAGGGAACACTGAAGCTTTCTTT. Amino acid sequence: CASSLRGNTEAFF. The J gene is TRBJ1-1, the V gene TRBV12-3 or TRBV12-4; no reliable D call. The V gene lost 2 bases and the J gene lost 1 base, with 5 bases spanning the gap. This CDR3 comprises 13 residues.

The gene calls are TRBV10-2 and TRBJ2-5; 14 nucleotides agree with TRBD2. Germline V gene lookup returns CDR1 WSHSY and CDR2 SAAADI. CDR3 length equals 14 residues. V lost 6 bases and J lost 3; bases outside the gene matches: 0. The DNA of the CDR3 is TGCGCCAGCAGGGGACTAGCGGGGGAAGAGACCCAGTACTTC. This gives the protein CASRGLAGEETQYF.

The J gene is TRBJ2-7, the V gene TRBV15; perhaps TRBD1 as D (5 bases). This CDR3 has 13 amino acids. Germline V gene data show CDR1 as LNHNV and CDR2 as YYDKDF (reference sequence). The ends were cut back, 9 bases at V and 2 bases at J, with 14 bases in the middle. CDR3 sequence (DNA): TGTGCCACTGGAGTGGGGCTGACCTACGAGCAGTACTTC. Translation: CATGVGLTYEQYF.

Comments on this clone: An end of the junction differs from the germline gene, which may be a read error. The rearrangement links TRBV7-7 to TRBJ2-2, with 9 bases identical to TRBD1. Germline CDR1 reads SSHAT; CDR2 reads FNYEAQ (reference sequence). The CDR3 sequence is 17 residues long. This CDR3 reads CASSLSRADRGSGELFF. In DNA, the CDR3 is TGTGCTAGCAGCTTATCCCGAGCGGACAGGGGATCCGGGGAGCTGTTTTTT.

This clone showed up just a few times. The rearrangement joins TRBV6-6 to TRBJ2-5; 7 bases are shared with TRBD1. The CDR3 contains 20 residues. The V gene end was trimmed by 5 bases and the J gene end by 7 bases; junction bases not matched to a gene: 28. Germline V lookup: CDR1 MNHNY, CDR2 SVGAGI (reference sequence). The CDR3 here is CASSRRPPSKAGTASGTQYF. The CDR3 coding sequence is TGTGCCAGCAGTCGGAGACCCCCTTCTAAGGCCGGGACAGCTTCAGGGACCCAGTACTTC.

CDR3 nucleotides: TGCGCCAGCAGTCCTAGATTAACTAGCGGGGGTGAGCAGTACTTC. It is translated as CASSPRLTSGGEQYF. The chain links TRBV10-2 to TRBJ2-7, with TRBD2 identical over 11 bases. V was clipped by 5 bases and J by 7 bases; unmatched bases: 10. Germline loops: CDR1 WSHSY, CDR2 SAAADI. This CDR3 is built from 15 residues.

This chain joins TRBV5-5 and TRBJ1-4; tentatively, D is TRBD1 (6 bases). V lost 5 bases to trimming and J lost 11 bases, with 22 bases between them. The germline gives CDR1 SGHKS, CDR2 YYEKEE (reference sequence). There are 15 residues in the CDR3. CDR3 residues: CASRWAGDGLWKLFF. CDR3 sequence (DNA): TGTGCCAGCAGATGGGCAGGGGACGGTTTATGGAAACTGTTTTTT.

This chain uses TRBV5-1 with TRBJ2-5, with 9 bases that match TRBD1. Germline CDR1 is SGHRS and CDR2 is YFSETQ. V shed 7 bases and J 9 bases; nucleotides not matched to a gene: 10. The CDR3 is 13 amino acids. The CDR3 bases are TGCGCCAGCGCCCCGGGACAGGGTAGGGCCCAGTACTTC. Amino acids: CASAPGQGRAQYF.

V is TRBV18 and J is TRBJ2-7, with D perhaps matching TRBD2 (5 bases). The CDR3 is made up of 15 amino acids. Trimming removed 3 bases from V and 5 bases from J, with 17 bases in between. CDR1 is KGHSH, CDR2 LQKENI, per germline. This CDR3 is CASSPPSGVQNEQYF. The CDR3 DNA reads as TGTGCCAGCTCACCTCCCTCCGGGGTTCAAAACGAGCAGTACTTC. Combining the CDR3 with reference TRBV18 and TRBJ2-7 gives the whole variable domain NAGVMQNPRHLVRRRGQEARLRCSPMKGHSHVYWYRQLPEEGLKFMVYLQKENIIDESGMPKERFSAEFPKEGPSILRIQQVVRGDSAAYFCASSPPSGVQNEQYFGPGTRLTVT.

V usage is TRBV2 and J usage is TRBJ1-6; no clear D. With 1 base removed from V and 0 bases from J, the gap between germline ends came to 4 bases. CDR1 is SNHLY, CDR2 FYNNEI, per germline. This CDR3 is 15 amino acids long. The CDR3 here is CASSEDSSYNSPLHF. CDR3 bases: TGTGCCAGCAGTGAAGATAGCTCCTATAATTCACCCCTCCACTTT.

The V gene is TRBV11-1, the J gene TRBJ1-2; 7 positions agree with TRBD1. CDR3 length: 16 residues. V lost 5 bases, J lost 4 bases, and 13 bases stayed unmatched. The germline V gene encodes CDR1 SGHAT and CDR2 FQDESV (reference sequence). The CDR3 DNA is TGTGCCAGCAGCCCGACCCAAAGACAGGGAGGCTATGGCTACACCTTC. It translates to CASSPTQRQGGYGYTF.

The chain employs TRBV20-1 and TRBJ1-3; D not certain. Germline V gives CDR1 DFQATT, CDR2 SNEGSKA (reference sequence). The length of the CDR3 is 11 residues. Trimming took off 3 bases at V and 4 bases at J, with 4 bases between the two ends. CDR3 nucleotides: TGCAGTGCTAGGAGCGGAAACACCATATATTTT. This translates into CSARSGNTIYF.

The rearrangement uses TRBV5-1 and TRBJ2-6, with TRBD1 identical over 8 bases. Germline trimming cut 5 bases from V and 3 bases from J; bases unmatched to any gene: 4. Germline CDR1 reads SGHRS; CDR2 reads YFSETQ. The CDR3 contains 15 residues. The CDR3 here is CASSPTGVGANVLTF. The CDR3 DNA is TGCGCCAGCAGTCCGACAGGGGTTGGGGCCAACGTCCTGACTTTC.

In its sample, this clone was seen once. This chain connects TRBV27 to TRBJ2-2, with 8 bases aligning to TRBD1. Germline V lookup: CDR1 MNHEY, CDR2 SMNVEV (reference sequence). The J segment lost 5 bases and the V segment lost 6 bases, leaving 8 bases of the junction unmatched. This CDR3 has 15 amino acids. The DNA of the CDR3 is TGTGCCAGCAGGCCCGGGACAGGATCGACCGGGGAGCTGTTTTTT. It translates to CASRPGTGSTGELFF.

The gene calls are TRBV6-1 and TRBJ2-7; TRBD2 is a possible D gene (5 bases). The germline V gene has CDR1 MNHNS and CDR2 SASEGT. V lost 0 bases and J lost 7, with 7 bases in between. This CDR3 has 12 residues. The CDR3 reads CASSEAGGEQYF. CDR3 coding DNA: TGTGCCAGCAGTGAAGCTGGCGGGGAGCAGTACTTC.

The chain's CDR3 is CASSPPGQNSNQPQHF. The CDR3 nucleotides read TGTGCCAGCTCACCACCAGGACAGAATAGCAATCAGCCCCAGCATTTT. The V and J genes are TRBV18 and TRBJ1-5, with TRBD1 as a possible D gene (6 bases). CDR3 length equals 16 residues. The germline V gene has CDR1 KGHSH and CDR2 LQKENI. The V end was cut by 0 bases, the J end by 0 bases, with 9 bases between.

J is TRBJ1-1 and V is TRBV7-6, with D unresolved. CDR3 length equals 15 residues. Trimming stripped 5 bases from V and 4 bases from J, with 17 bases between. Germline values: CDR1 SGHVS, CDR2 FNYEAQ. This CDR3 is CASSAFTEGVTEAFF. The DNA for the CDR3 is TGTGCCAGCAGCGCTTTCACCGAGGGAGTCACTGAAGCTTTCTTT.